This entry lists 32 T cell receptor beta chains sequenced from one sample in a study of cytomegalovirus exposure and HLA in healthy donors. The PCR used 60 Vbeta and 13 Jbeta primers. Libraries were prepared by immunoSEQ multiplex PCR; TCRdb keeps only in-frame clonotypes and omits some of them. The sample has 150,000 to 250,000 clones, around 79% seen once. The sample was PBMCs. These receptors all stem from a woman aged 25 to 39 in good health and CMV-seropositive.

The gene calls are TRBV4-1 and TRBJ2-5; TRBD2 matches 13 bases. Germline V gives CDR1 MGHRA, CDR2 YSYEKL. The CDR3 runs to 16 residues. The V segment lost 8 bases and the J segment 7 bases; nucleotides outside the gene matches: 13. The CDR3, as DNA: TGCGCCAGCGAAGGACTCGGACTAGCGGGAGTCGCGACCCAGTACTTC. It codes for CASEGLGLAGVATQYF.

The chain joins TRBV6-5 to TRBJ1-2; 8 nucleotides agree with TRBD1. CDR3 size: 14 residues. Germline loops: CDR1 MNHEY, CDR2 SVGAGI. Trimming removed 5 bases from V and 4 bases from J; junction bases left unmatched: 6. The CDR3: CASSQRQGIYGYTF. The CDR3, as DNA: TGTGCCAGCAGTCAAAGACAGGGGATCTATGGCTACACCTTC.

The rearrangement links TRBV7-9 to TRBJ2-7; TRBD1 matches at 7 bases. V was clipped by 4 bases and J by 3 bases; unmatched bases: 12. Germline lookup yields CDR1 SEHNR and CDR2 FQNEAQ (reference sequence). The CDR3 has 16 amino acids. CDR3 nucleotide sequence: TGTGCCAGCAGCTCTCACAGGGGTTTGGGCGGCTACGAGCAGTACTTC. This sequence encodes CASSSHRGLGGYEQYF.

This rearrangement joins TRBV5-1 to TRBJ2-7; 8 bases agree with TRBD1. The CDR3 length is 15 residues. The trim removed 4 bases at V and 2 bases at J, leaving 8 bases unmatched. Per the germline V gene, CDR1 is SGHRS and CDR2 is YFSETQ. CDR3 nucleotide sequence: TGCGCCAGCAGCCTTGGGACAGGACTACCCTACGAGCAGTACTTC. Encoded protein: CASSLGTGLPYEQYF.

This sequence joins TRBV27 and TRBJ2-7, with 7 nucleotides matching TRBD1. The CDR3 spans 15 residues. The germline CDR1 and CDR2 sequences are MNHEY and SMNVEV (reference sequence). The J segment lost 2 bases and the V segment lost 5 bases, leaving 9 bases of the junction unmatched. CDR3 sequence reads: CASSLRAGQAYEQYF. Written as DNA, the CDR3 is TGTGCCAGCAGTCTTCGGGCCGGACAGGCCTACGAGCAGTACTTC.

This clone was counted once. The genes are TRBV6-5 and TRBJ1-2; a possible D gene is TRBD1 (5 bases). V shed 3 bases and J shed 6 bases, with 17 bases lying between them. The length of the CDR3 is 15 residues. From germline, CDR1 is MNHEY and CDR2 SVGAGI. In DNA form, the CDR3 reads TGTGCCAGCAGTTATCAGGGCCGCCAAGCAGATGGCTACACCTTC. It translates to CASSYQGRQADGYTF.

V is TRBV2 and J is TRBJ1-2; D is unclear. The V end was cut by 6 bases, the J end by 6 bases, with 23 bases between. The CDR3 runs to 16 residues. The V gene's germline CDR1 is SNHLY and CDR2 FYNNEI. Here the CDR3 DNA reads TGTGCCAGCAGCCAAAGAGTTTTGGGAGGCGGCGATGGCTACACCTTC. Encoded protein: CASSQRVLGGGDGYTF.

This clone was counted a few times. This chain links TRBV18 with TRBJ1-1, with D possibly being TRBD1 (5 bases). The CDR3 loop spans 15 amino acids. Trimming removed 5 bases at V and 4 bases at J, with 17 bases between. Looked up from germline, CDR1 is KGHSH and CDR2 is LQKENI. The CDR3 loop reads CASSRVSGKGTEAFF. CDR3 sequence (DNA): TGTGCCAGCTCAAGGGTGTCAGGGAAAGGCACTGAAGCTTTCTTT.

Only a few counts were recorded for this clone. The chain has TRBV2 and TRBJ1-4; D may be TRBD1 (5 bases). Trimming pared 2 bases from V and 8 bases from J, leaving 18 bases between. Germline V gene sequence: CDR1 SNHLY, CDR2 FYNNEI. The length of the CDR3 is 16 residues. CDR3 nucleotides: TGTGCCAGCAGTGAAACTCCAGGGATTTCCCCGGAAAAACTGTTTTTT. Translated, it gives CASSETPGISPEKLFF.

This chain uses TRBV5-1 with TRBJ1-3; D uncertain. Germline V gene data show CDR1 as SGHRS and CDR2 as YFSETQ. Trimming pared 0 bases from V and 0 bases from J, leaving 13 bases between. The CDR3 loop spans 17 amino acids. CDR3 nucleotide sequence: TGCGCCAGCAGCTTGGCCCCTCTCAGACTCTCTGGAAACACCATATATTTT. Amino acid sequence: CASSLAPLRLSGNTIYF.

The gene calls are TRBV11-2 and TRBJ2-2, with 14 nucleotides matching TRBD2. This CDR3 is 18 amino acids long. Unmatched junction bases numbered 4, after V lost 1 base and J lost 3 bases. Per the germline V gene, CDR1 is SGHAT and CDR2 is FQNNGV. In DNA, the CDR3 is TGTGCCAGCAGCTTAGGGATGACTAGCGGGAGGGACACCGGGGAGCTGTTTTTT. Encoded protein: CASSLGMTSGRDTGELFF.

The chain links TRBV4-3 to TRBJ2-2; TRBD2 agrees at 7 bases. CDR3 length: 18 residues. V lost 0 bases and J lost 3; bases outside the gene matches: 10. The germline gives CDR1 LGHNA, CDR2 YSLEER. The CDR3 bases are TGCGCCAGCAGCCAAGATCGGAGGCGGGAGCTATACACCGGGGAGCTGTTTTTT. Translation gives CASSQDRRRELYTGELFF.

This clone was seen a few times. The chain carries TRBV4-3 and TRBJ1-2; TRBD1 matches 11 bases. With 0 bases clipped from V and 13 bases from J, the junction kept 4 bases outside the gene matches. Germline assignment: CDR1 LGHNA and CDR2 YSLEER. The CDR3 runs 13 residues. The CDR3 protein is CASSQDRGTGGTF. The CDR3 DNA is TGCGCCAGCAGCCAAGATCGGGGGACAGGGGGCACCTTC.

The CDR3 nucleotides are TGTGCCAGCAGCTTAGGGGGGCCAGAGAGCTCCTACGAGCAGTACTTC. Its translation is CASSLGGPESSYEQYF. The V call is TRBV7-7, the J call TRBJ2-7; a possible D gene is TRBD1 (6 bases). Germline CDR1 reads SSHAT; CDR2 reads FNYEAQ (reference sequence). The CDR3 loop spans 16 amino acids. Trimming removed 1 base at V and 0 bases at J, with 13 bases between.

This rearrangement joins TRBV27 to TRBJ2-5; the D is unclear. The CDR3 loop spans 15 amino acids. Trimming cost V 2 bases and J 1 base, with 11 bases left between them. Germline CDR1 reads MNHEY; CDR2 reads SMNVEV (reference sequence). CDR3 region: CASSLSRLSQETQYF. The DNA for the CDR3 is TGTGCCAGCAGTTTAAGCAGGCTATCCCAAGAGACCCAGTACTTC.

The chain uses TRBV27 and TRBJ1-1; tentative D call: TRBD1 (6 bases). Trimming shortened V by 5 bases and J by 5 bases, and 18 bases separated the two germline ends. Germline-derived CDR1 and CDR2 are MNHEY and SMNVEV (reference sequence). The CDR3 sequence is 15 residues long. The CDR3 reads CASSLVGGPGTEAFF. CDR3 DNA sequence: TGTGCCAGCAGTCTCGTAGGGGGACCGGGTACTGAAGCTTTCTTT.

The V and J genes are TRBV28 and TRBJ2-7; D perhaps matches TRBD1 (5 bases). Germline-derived CDR1 and CDR2 are MDHEN and SYDVKM. With 7 bases removed from V and 0 bases from J, the gap between germline ends came to 10 bases. CDR3 length equals 13 residues. The CDR3 DNA reads TGTGCCAGCACTGGTGGGGCCTCCTACGAGCAGTACTTC. Translating it yields CASTGGASYEQYF.

This sequence joins TRBV23-1 and TRBJ2-6, with a tentative D call TRBD2 (6 bases). TRBV23-1 is filed as an ORF, its function uncertain. The V gene lost 4 bases and the J gene lost 3 bases, with 13 bases spanning the gap. CDR3 size: 16 residues. The CDR3 nucleotides are TGCGCCAGCAGTCCGGGGGAAAACTGTGGGGCCAACGTCCTGACTTTC. It translates to CASSPGENCGANVLTF.

The CDR3: CASSQDGTGASGELFF. CDR3 bases: TGCGCCAGCAGCCAAGACGGGACAGGGGCCTCCGGGGAGCTGTTTTTT. The J gene is TRBJ2-2, the V gene TRBV4-3; TRBD1 matches 10 bases. Trimming at V came to 0 bases and at J to 6 bases, leaving 4 bases not matched to a gene. This CDR3 spans 16 amino acids. Germline V gives CDR1 LGHNA, CDR2 YSLEER.

V and J are TRBV2 and TRBJ2-1; 12 bases match TRBD2. Germline V CDR1 and CDR2: SNHLY, FYNNEI. The CDR3 runs to 16 residues. The trim removed 6 bases at V and 4 bases at J, leaving 7 bases unmatched. The CDR3 protein is CASSNLAGGPYNEQFF. CDR3 sequence (DNA): TGTGCCAGCAGCAACCTAGCGGGAGGGCCGTACAATGAGCAGTTCTTC. The variable domain in full, with the rest retrieved from reference TRBV2 and TRBJ2-1, is EPEVTQTPSHQVTQMGQEVILRCVPISNHLYFYWYRQILGQKVEFLVSFYNNEISEKSEIFDDQFSVERPDGSNFTLKIRSTKLEDSAMYFCASSNLAGGPYNEQFFGPGTRLTVL.

This sequence joins TRBV21-1 and TRBJ1-4; the table names TRBD1, a call not compared with the DNA. TRBV21-1 is assigned pseudogene status. The CDR3 has 14 amino acids. The CDR3, as DNA: TGTGCCAGCAGTACGACAGGCCGTAATGAAAAACTGTTTTTT. It yields the protein CASSTTGRNEKLFF.

This clone came up a few times. The chain employs TRBV6-6 and TRBJ2-5; 7 positions match TRBD2. Germline V lookup: CDR1 MNHNY, CDR2 SVGAGI (reference sequence). CDR3 length: 15 amino acids. Trimming cost V 2 bases and J 4 bases; bases outside gene matches: 7. The CDR3: CASSYGGRAGETQYF. The DNA of the CDR3 is TGTGCCAGCAGTTACGGAGGGAGGGCCGGAGAGACCCAGTACTTC.

This sequence joins TRBV18 and TRBJ2-7, with D unclear. This CDR3 has 18 amino acids. Trimming shortened V by 1 base and J by 0 bases, and 19 bases separated the two germline ends. The germline gives CDR1 KGHSH, CDR2 LQKENI. This chain's CDR3 is CASSPLPAILRNSYEQYF. CDR3 DNA: TGTGCCAGCTCACCACTTCCAGCTATTCTCAGGAACTCCTACGAGCAGTACTTC.

The J gene is TRBJ2-3, the V gene TRBV7-9, with 8 bases identical to TRBD2. This CDR3 has 17 amino acids. Trimming took 6 bases from V and 2 from J; bases not matched to a gene: 13. Germline V gene sequence: CDR1 SEHNR, CDR2 FQNEAQ (reference sequence). CDR3 sequence: CASRPRWRGADTDTQYF. The DNA for the CDR3 is TGTGCCAGCAGGCCACGCTGGCGGGGGGCCGACACAGATACGCAGTATTTT.

This chain joins TRBV10-1 and TRBJ1-6; no definite D call. Germline lookup yields CDR1 WNHNN and CDR2 SYGVQD (reference sequence). V was shortened by 3 bases and J by 6 bases, with 6 bases between the two germline ends. There are 13 residues in the CDR3. CDR3 coding DNA: TGCGCCAGCAGTGATTCCCTTAATTCACCCCTCCACTTT. It yields the protein CASSDSLNSPLHF.

J is TRBJ2-7 and V is TRBV10-3; tentative D call: TRBD2 (5 bases). CDR1 and CDR2 from the germline V gene are ENHRY and SYGVKD. Trimming removed 0 bases from V and 5 bases from J, with 14 bases in between. The CDR3 has 15 residues. The CDR3 DNA follows: TGTGCCATCAGTGAGTCCCAACGGAGCGGAGACGAGCAGTACTTC. The encoded protein is CAISESQRSGDEQYF.

The chain joins TRBV5-5 to TRBJ2-3, with 9 bases aligning to TRBD2. CDR3 length: 17 amino acids. The trim removed 0 bases at V and 1 base at J, leaving 6 bases unmatched. Germline V gene lookup returns CDR1 SGHKS and CDR2 YYEKEE (reference sequence). CDR3 bases: TGTGCCAGCAGCTTGGGGGTAGCGGGAGTTGGCACAGATACGCAGTATTTT. Amino acid sequence: CASSLGVAGVGTDTQYF.

The gene calls are TRBV6-6 and TRBJ1-5; the D is unclear. In germline, CDR1 is MNHNY, CDR2 SVGAGI (reference sequence). The CDR3 spans 16 residues. V lost 2 bases and J lost 0, with 11 bases in between. The CDR3 protein is CASSYPTVTSNQPQHF. The CDR3 bases are TGTGCCAGCAGTTACCCCACAGTAACTAGCAATCAGCCCCAGCATTTT.

The sample holds a few counts of this clone. This chain connects TRBV19 to TRBJ1-3, with D perhaps TRBD1 (5 bases). Germline loops: CDR1 LNHDA, CDR2 SQIVND (reference sequence). The CDR3 has 15 residues. Trimming removed 6 bases from V and 0 bases from J, with 12 bases in between. The CDR3 region is CASSHRGSSGNTIYF. DNA for the CDR3: TGTGCCAGTAGCCACCGGGGGAGCTCTGGAAACACCATATATTTT.

V is TRBV19 and J is TRBJ2-7, with 8 bases identical to TRBD2. Trimming at V came to 5 bases and at J to 4 bases, leaving 13 bases not matched to a gene. The germline gives CDR1 LNHDA, CDR2 SQIVND (reference sequence). CDR3 size: 16 residues. Here the CDR3 reads CASSPPGGEGRYEQYF. Written as DNA, the CDR3 is TGTGCCAGTAGTCCCCCGGGGGGGGAGGGCCGGTACGAGCAGTACTTC.

The chain combines TRBV4-2 with TRBJ2-7; 8 nucleotides agree with TRBD2. Unmatched junction bases numbered 3, after V lost 4 bases and J lost 1 base. Germline V lookup: CDR1 LGHNA, CDR2 YNFKEQ. There are 14 residues in the CDR3. The CDR3, as DNA: TGTGCCAGCAGCCCAACGGGGGGGTCCTACGAGCAGTACTTC. Translation gives CASSPTGGSYEQYF.

V and J are TRBV5-1 and TRBJ1-2, with D possibly being TRBD1 (5 bases). The CDR3 runs to 12 residues. Between the trimmed V and J ends, which lost 0 bases and 8 bases, there was a span of 8 bases. Germline V gene lookup returns CDR1 SGHRS and CDR2 YFSETQ. As DNA, the CDR3 is TGCGCCAGCAGCTTGGGAGGACACGGCTACACCTTC. Its protein product is CASSLGGHGYTF.